This T cell receptor beta chain stems from a study of OX40 agonist ivuxolimab in advanced cancers. In the case of this clone: The antigen is unknown.

Some clones are missing from TCRdb's copy, which holds only in-frame ones; the method was immunoSEQ multiplex PCR. The table records 63,000 or so clones, roughly 80% of them present only once. Study-wide results and caveats: CD8+ T cells showed, on average, more clonal expansion than CD4+ cells. The expanded peripheral T cells' antigen specificity was not determined.

Trimming left V 5 bases short and J 0 bases short, with 9 bases between. Germline CDR1 reads MNHNS; CDR2 reads SASEGT. CDR3 length: 14 residues. The chain carries TRBV6-1 and TRBJ2-3; D is ambiguous. This TCR derives from an adult with an advanced solid tumor such as melanoma, head and neck, liver or kidney cancer. The source material was CD4+ or CD8+ T cells sorted from blood, sampled in a trial of the OX40 agonist ivuxolimab. DNA of the CDR3: TGTGCCAGCAGTCTGGTGGCTAGCACAGATACGCAGTATTTT. Protein sequence: CASSLVASTDTQYF.